This TCR beta chain was obtained from a study of cytomegalovirus exposure and HLA in healthy donors. Study-level information: Most genotyped donors, 81% of 398, had Caucasian-associated genetic ancestry.

The PCR contained 60 Vbeta and 13 Jbeta primers. Some clones are missing from TCRdb's copy, which holds only in-frame ones; the method was immunoSEQ multiplex PCR. The repertoire holds under 200,000 clones, roughly 73% seen once, with over 2.5% in the top ten. Comment on this clone: The antigen remains undetermined.

The germline V and J ends were trimmed by 3 bases and 0 bases, with 12 bases remaining between them. The CDR3 runs 16 residues. CDR1 MGHRA and CDR2 YSYEKL come from the germline V gene. Study-level results: Later analysis reportedly placed an Asian-associated ancestry cluster below the roughly 600-donor mean in N-insertions. TCR beta chain V- and J-gene trimming was linked, in a later analysis, to a missense variant in DCLRE1C. By HLA locus, TCR association rates varied in a later analysis, with DRB1 showing the most and HLA-C the fewest.

This TCR was recovered from a female donor in good health and CMV-seronegative. Sequenced material: PBMCs. This rearrangement joins TRBV4-1 to TRBJ2-1, with D possibly TRBD2 on 6 matching bases. The CDR3 here is CASSQSGEGSYNEQFF. CDR3 DNA sequence: TGCGCCAGCAGCCAGTCGGGAGAAGGCTCCTACAATGAGCAGTTCTTC.